A selection of T cell receptor beta chains follows, all from one sample in a study of cytotoxic CD8 clonotypes in ibrutinib-treated CLL. Profiled with immunoSEQ multiplex PCR; TCRdb holds only in-frame clones, not every one. The sample comprises some 170,000 clones, approximately 91% of which are singletons, and over 2.5% rests with the top ten. Specimen: PBMCs, collected at disease progression, from a patient treated with ibrutinib. The receptors were gathered from a human donor with chronic lymphocytic leukemia. Each CDR3 is given with its conserved first and last residue. The D gene is left open where the match is weak. The size of a clone is reported for some rows only, either as once, few or many, or as a class for expanded clones.

j_gene: TRBJ1-2; d_gene: -; abundance: -; v_gene: TRBV29-1; CDR3aa: CSVEAPAEGYTF; CDR3nt: TGCAGCGTTGAGGCCCCCGCGGAGGGCTACACCTTC
j_gene: TRBJ1-1; d_gene: TRBD1; abundance: -; v_gene: TRBV2; CDR3aa: CASAQGATEAFF; CDR3nt: TGTGCCAGCGCCCAGGGGGCGACTGAAGCTTTCTTT
j_gene: TRBJ1-2; d_gene: -; abundance: -; v_gene: TRBV2; CDR3aa: CASSDIRSSSGYTF; CDR3nt: TGTGCCAGCAGTGATATCCGGAGCTCCTCTGGCTACACCTTC
j_gene: TRBJ1-5; d_gene: -; abundance: -; v_gene: TRBV30; CDR3aa: CAWETGKDQPQHF; CDR3nt: TGTGCCTGGGAAACGGGTAAGGATCAGCCCCAGCATTTT
j_gene: TRBJ2-3; d_gene: TRBD2; abundance: -; v_gene: TRBV30; CDR3aa: CAWRWGRASGRAADTQYF; CDR3nt: TGTGCCTGGAGGTGGGGGAGGGCTAGCGGGAGGGCCGCAGATACGCAGTATTTT
j_gene: TRBJ2-5; d_gene: TRBD1; abundance: -; v_gene: TRBV11-2; CDR3aa: CASSLGQTGRQTQYF; CDR3nt: TGTGCCAGCAGCCTCGGACAGACAGGGCGTCAGACCCAGTACTTC
j_gene: TRBJ1-2; d_gene: -; abundance: -; v_gene: TRBV5-6; CDR3aa: CASSLNLGGYTF; CDR3nt: TGTGCCAGCAGCTTGAACCTGGGGGGCTACACCTTC
j_gene: TRBJ2-3; d_gene: -; abundance: few; v_gene: TRBV28; CDR3aa: CASSFVGRTVTDTQYF; CDR3nt: TGTGCCAGCAGTTTTGTCGGGAGAACGGTCACAGATACGCAGTATTTT
j_gene: TRBJ2-7; d_gene: TRBD2; abundance: -; v_gene: TRBV4-1; CDR3aa: CASSPGGNVRLAGNYEQYF; CDR3nt: TGCGCCAGCAGCCCAGGTGGGAACGTTAGACTAGCGGGGAACTACGAGCAGTACTTC
j_gene: TRBJ2-2; d_gene: TRBD2; abundance: -; v_gene: TRBV27; CDR3aa: CASSFGLAGAPRTGELFF; CDR3nt: TGTGCCAGCAGTTTTGGGCTAGCGGGAGCACCACGGACCGGGGAGCTGTTTTTT
j_gene: TRBJ2-1; d_gene: TRBD2; abundance: -; v_gene: TRBV7-2; CDR3aa: CASRAAGTSGSYSYNEQFF; CDR3nt: TGTGCCAGCAGGGCCGCCGGGACTAGCGGGTCCTACTCCTACAATGAGCAGTTCTTC
j_gene: TRBJ1-2; d_gene: -; abundance: -; v_gene: TRBV6-5; CDR3aa: CASSLGEGGYTF; CDR3nt: TGTGCCAGCAGTCTCGGGGAGGGTGGCTACACCTTC
j_gene: TRBJ2-1; d_gene: -; abundance: -; v_gene: TRBV5-1; CDR3aa: CASSFLALSSYNEQFF; CDR3nt: TGCGCCAGCAGCTTTCTAGCGCTGAGCTCCTACAATGAGCAGTTCTTC
j_gene: TRBJ2-6; d_gene: -; abundance: -; v_gene: TRBV5-4; CDR3aa: CASTSVSGANVLTF; CDR3nt: TGTGCCAGCACTTCAGTATCTGGGGCCAACGTCCTGACTTTC
j_gene: TRBJ2-7; d_gene: -; abundance: -; v_gene: TRBV7-3; CDR3aa: CASSLTGSSYEQYF; CDR3nt: TGTGCCAGCAGCTTAACTGGTAGCAGCTACGAGCAGTACTTC
j_gene: TRBJ1-2; d_gene: -; abundance: -; v_gene: TRBV11-3; CDR3aa: CASSSSVLSPYGYTF; CDR3nt: TGTGCCAGCAGCTCCTCCGTCCTATCCCCCTATGGCTACACCTTC
j_gene: TRBJ1-2; d_gene: -; abundance: -; v_gene: TRBV20-1; CDR3aa: CSAALNYGYTF; CDR3nt: TGCAGTGCCGCACTTAACTATGGCTACACCTTC
j_gene: TRBJ2-1; d_gene: -; abundance: -; v_gene: TRBV25-1; CDR3aa: CASSDWRRYNEQFF; CDR3nt: TGTGCCAGCAGTGATTGGCGACGGTACAATGAGCAGTTCTTC
j_gene: TRBJ2-6; d_gene: TRBD1; abundance: few; v_gene: TRBV18; CDR3aa: CASSHTGGLSGANVLTF; CDR3nt: TGTGCCAGCTCACATACAGGGGGCTTGTCTGGGGCCAACGTCCTGACTTTC
j_gene: TRBJ2-1; d_gene: TRBD2; abundance: once; v_gene: TRBV27; CDR3aa: CASSLYSGWASYNEQFF; CDR3nt: TGTGCCAGCAGTTTATATAGCGGGTGGGCTTCCTACAATGAGCAGTTCTTC
j_gene: TRBJ1-5; d_gene: TRBD1; abundance: -; v_gene: TRBV28; CDR3aa: CASSLGQGHQPQHF; CDR3nt: TGTGCCAGCAGTTTGGGACAGGGTCATCAGCCCCAGCATTTT
j_gene: TRBJ1-1; d_gene: -; abundance: -; v_gene: TRBV6-5; CDR3aa: CASSRGQHTEAFF; CDR3nt: TGTGCCAGCAGCAGAGGACAGCACACTGAAGCTTTCTTT
j_gene: TRBJ2-7; d_gene: -; abundance: -; v_gene: TRBV30; CDR3aa: CAWSPRDPPYEQYF; CDR3nt: TGTGCCTGGAGTCCCCGGGACCCTCCCTACGAGCAGTACTTC
j_gene: TRBJ1-4; d_gene: -; abundance: -; v_gene: TRBV27; CDR3aa: CASSFRDEKLFF; CDR3nt: TGTGCCAGCAGTTTTAGGGATGAAAAACTGTTTTTT
j_gene: TRBJ1-2; d_gene: -; abundance: -; v_gene: TRBV6-5; CDR3aa: CASSYSRVDGYTF; CDR3nt: TGTGCCAGCAGTTATTCGAGGGTCGATGGCTACACCTTC
j_gene: TRBJ2-1; d_gene: TRBD1; abundance: few; v_gene: TRBV11-3; CDR3aa: CASSLRGTGGNEQFF; CDR3nt: TGTGCCAGCAGCTTAAGGGGGACAGGGGGCAATGAGCAGTTCTTC
j_gene: TRBJ2-7; d_gene: -; abundance: -; v_gene: TRBV11-2; CDR3aa: CASSLASLYEQYF; CDR3nt: TGTGCCAGCAGCTTAGCGAGTCTCTACGAGCAGTACTTC
j_gene: TRBJ1-2; d_gene: -; abundance: -; v_gene: TRBV6-5; CDR3aa: CASSDEWGHGYTF; CDR3nt: TGTGCCAGCAGTGACGAGTGGGGGCATGGCTACACCTTC
j_gene: TRBJ2-3; d_gene: TRBD2; abundance: -; v_gene: TRBV28; CDR3aa: CASSLTSGSEYTQYF; CDR3nt: TGTGCCAGCAGCCTGACTAGCGGGAGTGAGTATACGCAGTATTTT
j_gene: TRBJ2-7; d_gene: TRBD1; abundance: -; v_gene: TRBV7-6; CDR3aa: CASSSYRDSSYEQYF; CDR3nt: TGTGCCAGCAGCTCCTACCGGGACAGCTCCTACGAGCAGTACTTC
j_gene: TRBJ1-1; d_gene: -; abundance: -; v_gene: TRBV7-8; CDR3aa: CASSLGREFGAFF; CDR3nt: TGTGCCAGCAGCTTAGGGAGAGAGTTCGGAGCTTTCTTT
j_gene: TRBJ2-7; d_gene: -; abundance: -; v_gene: TRBV6-6; CDR3aa: CASSLGTLKSSYEQYF; CDR3nt: TGTGCCAGCAGCCTTGGGACACTAAAAAGCTCCTACGAGCAGTACTTC
j_gene: TRBJ2-3; d_gene: -; abundance: -; v_gene: TRBV5-4; CDR3aa: CASHDRDTSTDTQYF; CDR3nt: TGTGCCAGCCATGACAGAGACACTAGCACAGATACGCAGTATTTT
j_gene: TRBJ2-7; d_gene: TRBD1; abundance: -; v_gene: TRBV7-9; CDR3aa: CASSRGQGAIDEQYF; CDR3nt: TGTGCCAGCAGCCGAGGACAGGGGGCGATCGACGAGCAGTACTTC
j_gene: TRBJ2-1; d_gene: -; abundance: -; v_gene: TRBV6-5; CDR3aa: CASSYSNRNNEQFF; CDR3nt: TGTGCCAGCAGTTACTCGAACAGGAACAATGAGCAGTTCTTC
j_gene: TRBJ2-1; d_gene: -; abundance: -; v_gene: TRBV5-1; CDR3aa: CASSLRQNQLVAYNEQFF; CDR3nt: TGCGCCAGCAGCCTTAGACAGAATCAGCTGGTCGCCTACAATGAGCAGTTCTTC
j_gene: TRBJ1-1; d_gene: TRBD1; abundance: -; v_gene: TRBV5-1; CDR3aa: CASSLVDRATNTEAFF; CDR3nt: TGCGCCAGCAGCTTGGTGGACAGGGCCACGAACACTGAAGCTTTCTTT
j_gene: TRBJ2-2; d_gene: TRBD1; abundance: -; v_gene: TRBV5-6; CDR3aa: CASSLWGTGTNTGELFF; CDR3nt: TGTGCCAGCAGCTTATGGGGGACAGGGACGAACACCGGGGAGCTGTTTTTT
j_gene: TRBJ1-1; d_gene: -; abundance: -; v_gene: TRBV4-3; CDR3aa: CASSQSRAGGDTEAFF; CDR3nt: TGCGCCAGCAGCCAAAGTCGGGCCGGTGGGGACACTGAAGCTTTCTTT
j_gene: TRBJ1-5; d_gene: -; abundance: -; v_gene: TRBV28; CDR3aa: CASRKGGNQPQHF; CDR3nt: TGTGCCAGCAGGAAGGGTGGCAATCAGCCCCAGCATTTT
j_gene: TRBJ2-1; d_gene: TRBD1; abundance: -; v_gene: TRBV12-5; CDR3aa: CASGLVTAQGNNEQFF; CDR3nt: TGTGCTAGTGGTTTGGTTACGGCACAGGGGAACAATGAGCAGTTCTTC
j_gene: TRBJ2-5; d_gene: -; abundance: once; v_gene: TRBV7-3; CDR3aa: CASSLTGAQETQYF; CDR3nt: TGTGCCAGCAGCTTAACAGGTGCTCAAGAGACCCAGTACTTC
j_gene: TRBJ2-2; d_gene: -; abundance: -; v_gene: TRBV11-1; CDR3aa: CASGGPETGELFF; CDR3nt: TGTGCCAGCGGAGGGCCTGAAACCGGGGAGCTGTTTTTT
j_gene: TRBJ1-1; d_gene: -; abundance: -; v_gene: TRBV6-5; CDR3aa: CASSYSVLGQTEAFF; CDR3nt: TGTGCCAGCAGTTACTCGGTATTAGGTCAGACTGAAGCTTTCTTT
j_gene: TRBJ2-2; d_gene: TRBD1; abundance: once; v_gene: TRBV5-1; CDR3aa: CASSPTGTGELFF; CDR3nt: TGCGCCAGCAGCCCGACAGGGACCGGGGAGCTGTTTTTT
j_gene: TRBJ2-3; d_gene: -; abundance: -; v_gene: TRBV18; CDR3aa: CASSPGDLKTDTQYF; CDR3nt: TGTGCCAGCTCACCGGGGGACCTAAAAACAGATACGCAGTATTTT
j_gene: TRBJ2-5; d_gene: -; abundance: -; v_gene: TRBV10-2; CDR3aa: CASSGGSRKFQETQYF; CDR3nt: TGCGCCAGCAGTGGAGGCAGCCGCAAATTCCAAGAGACCCAGTACTTC
j_gene: TRBJ2-7; d_gene: TRBD2; abundance: -; v_gene: TRBV6-4; CDR3aa: CASSDSPVEGGRNYHAYYEQYF; CDR3nt: TGTGCCAGCAGTGACTCCCCCGTCGAAGGCGGGAGAAACTATCACGCCTACTACGAGCAGTACTTC
j_gene: TRBJ1-1; d_gene: TRBD1; abundance: -; v_gene: TRBV5-1; CDR3aa: CASSLGTGSMDTEAFF; CDR3nt: TGCGCCAGCAGCTTGGGGACAGGGAGCATGGACACTGAAGCTTTCTTT
j_gene: TRBJ1-4; d_gene: TRBD1; abundance: -; v_gene: TRBV7-8; CDR3aa: CASSLKGARFEKLFF; CDR3nt: TGTGCCAGCAGCTTGAAGGGGGCGCGTTTTGAAAAACTGTTTTTT
j_gene: TRBJ1-5; d_gene: -; abundance: -; v_gene: TRBV19; CDR3aa: CASSIALYSNQPQHF; CDR3nt: TGTGCCAGTAGTATAGCCCTTTATAGCAATCAGCCCCAGCATTTT
j_gene: TRBJ2-7; d_gene: TRBD2; abundance: -; v_gene: TRBV27; CDR3aa: CASLDSGRSNEQYF; CDR3nt: TGTGCCAGCCTCGATAGCGGGAGATCAAACGAGCAGTACTTC
j_gene: TRBJ1-1; d_gene: TRBD1; abundance: -; v_gene: TRBV23-1; CDR3aa: CASSLEPGTGCTGGNTEAFF; CDR3nt: TGCGCCAGCAGTCTAGAACCCGGGACAGGATGTACCGGTGGGAACACTGAAGCTTTCTTT
j_gene: TRBJ2-7; d_gene: -; abundance: -; v_gene: TRBV19; CDR3aa: CASSKGGRAGEQYF; CDR3nt: TGTGCCAGTAGTAAGGGGGGGAGGGCCGGAGAGCAGTACTTC
j_gene: TRBJ2-5; d_gene: TRBD2; abundance: -; v_gene: TRBV5-1; CDR3aa: CASSLDPQAGVETQYF; CDR3nt: TGCGCCAGCAGCTTGGACCCCCAAGCGGGAGTAGAGACCCAGTACTTC
j_gene: TRBJ2-2; d_gene: -; abundance: -; v_gene: TRBV27; CDR3aa: CASTRLVTTGELFF; CDR3nt: TGTGCCAGCACCAGACTAGTTACCACCGGGGAGCTGTTTTTT
j_gene: TRBJ2-5; d_gene: -; abundance: -; v_gene: TRBV6-5; CDR3aa: CASSYGSAQSETQYF; CDR3nt: TGTGCCAGCAGTTACGGGTCAGCCCAGTCGGAGACCCAGTACTTC
j_gene: TRBJ1-1; d_gene: -; abundance: -; v_gene: TRBV6-7; CDR3aa: CASSYSSQGGFWTEAFF; CDR3nt: TGTGCCAGCAGTTACTCGTCGCAGGGCGGTTTTTGGACTGAAGCTTTCTTT
j_gene: TRBJ1-2; d_gene: -; abundance: -; v_gene: TRBV11-2; CDR3aa: CASSPPLRGNVYTF; CDR3nt: TGTGCCAGCAGCCCCCCCTTGAGAGGAAACGTCTACACCTTC